This T cell receptor (beta chain) was profiled in a study of OX40 agonist ivuxolimab in advanced cancers. Overall study: Dose-escalation patients' cancers were hepatocellular carcinoma, melanoma, renal cell or head and neck cancer.

The CDR3 extends over 14 amino acids. The germline V gene has CDR1 MNHEY and CDR2 SVGAGI. V gave up 9 bases and J gave up 5 bases; unmatched junction bases: 9. Data came from immunoSEQ multiplex PCR; TCRdb stores just in-frame clones and leaves some out. Of about 82,000 clones in the sample, about 91% are singletons; the top ten hold about 0.76%. The chain carries TRBV6-5 and TRBJ2-3, with 9 positions matching TRBD2. Here the sequenced sample was CD4+ or CD8+ T cells sorted from blood, taken in a trial of the OX40 agonist ivuxolimab. This receptor was obtained from an adult with an advanced solid tumor such as melanoma, head and neck, liver or kidney cancer. CDR3 DNA sequence: TGTGCCAGTAGCGGCGGGAGGGAAGGAGATACGCAGTATTTT. Protein sequence: CASSGGREGDTQYF.